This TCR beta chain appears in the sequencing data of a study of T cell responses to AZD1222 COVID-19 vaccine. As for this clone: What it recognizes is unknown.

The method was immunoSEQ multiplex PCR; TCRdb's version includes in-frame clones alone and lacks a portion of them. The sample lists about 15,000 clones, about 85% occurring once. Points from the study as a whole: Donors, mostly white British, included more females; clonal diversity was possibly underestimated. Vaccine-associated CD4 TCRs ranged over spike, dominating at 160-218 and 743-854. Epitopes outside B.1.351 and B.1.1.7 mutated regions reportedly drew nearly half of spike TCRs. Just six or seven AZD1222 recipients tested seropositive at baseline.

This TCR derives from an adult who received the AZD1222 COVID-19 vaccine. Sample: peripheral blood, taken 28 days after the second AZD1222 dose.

CDR3 amino acids: CASRTPAGGYTF. CDR3 coding DNA: TGTGCCAGTAGGACACCGGCGGGCGGCTACACCTTC. The chain joins TRBV19 to TRBJ1-2; D unresolved. The CDR3 runs 12 residues. V lost 6 bases to trimming and J lost 8 bases, with 13 bases between them. CDR1 is LNHDA and CDR2 is SQIVND in the germline V gene (reference sequence).